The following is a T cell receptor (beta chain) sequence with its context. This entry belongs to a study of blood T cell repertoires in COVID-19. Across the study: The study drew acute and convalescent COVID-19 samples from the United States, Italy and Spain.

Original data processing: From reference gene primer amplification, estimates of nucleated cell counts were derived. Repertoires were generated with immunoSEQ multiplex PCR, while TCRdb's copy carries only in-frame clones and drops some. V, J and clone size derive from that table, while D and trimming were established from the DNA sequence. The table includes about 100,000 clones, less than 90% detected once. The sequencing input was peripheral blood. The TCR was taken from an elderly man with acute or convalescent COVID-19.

This CDR3 is CSVSQGDGGYTF. The CDR3 nucleotides read TGCAGCGTTTCACAGGGGGATGGGGGCTACACCTTC. The rearrangement uses TRBV29-1 and TRBJ1-2; 8 bases align to TRBD1. The germline V gene encodes CDR1 SQVTM and CDR2 ANQGSEA. V lost 5 bases and J lost 8; bases outside the gene matches: 7. CDR3 length: 12 residues.